This record covers a single TCR beta chain. This specimen comes from a study of blood T cell repertoires in COVID-19. CDR1 and CDR2 from the germline V gene are SGHNT and YENEEA. The CDR3 has 13 residues. Between the trimmed V and J ends, which lost 5 bases and 0 bases, there was a span of 5 bases. Sequencing was performed with immunoSEQ multiplex PCR; in TCRdb, only in-frame clones are kept and a portion is missing. The table has 60,000 to 70,000 clones, roughly 90% seen once. The sequence was collected from a man aged 50 to 60 with active COVID-19. Sequencing was done on a sample of peripheral blood. V and J are TRBV11-3 and TRBJ1-3; no clear D. CDR3 sequence reads: CASSGGSGNTIYF. For the CDR3, the DNA is TGTGCCAGCAGCGGCGGCTCTGGAAACACCATATATTTT. Variable domain in full (rest from reference TRBV11-3 and TRBJ1-3): EAGVVQSPRYKIIEKKQPVAFWCNPISGHNTLYWYLQNLGQGPELLIRYENEEAVDDSQLPKDRFSAERLKGVDSTLKIQPAELGDSAVYLCASSGGSGNTIYFGEGSWLTVV.